This T cell receptor beta chain was found in a study of response to subunit inactivated influenza vaccine. TCRdb reanalysed the RT-PCR reads using MiXCR and keeps one entry per CDR3 protein. The repertoire holds 490,000 or so distinct CDR3 sequences, with about 8% as singletons. The sample holds a few counts of this clonotype. Its antigen remains unknown. Points from the study as a whole: The study's authors posited that every seasonal influenza vaccination enlists few new T cells.

The sample was PBMCs from blood, taken around 25 months after vaccination. The TCR was taken from a man in his fifties or sixties who received an inactivated influenza vaccine.

The CDR3 here is CASRPRQGRSNQPQHF. CDR3 in DNA: TGTGCCAGCAGGCCGCGACAGGGACGTAGCAATCAGCCCCAGCATTTT. The chain recombines TRBV28 with TRBJ1-5; 7 positions agree with TRBD1. CDR1 MDHEN and CDR2 SYDVKM come from the germline V gene. The V and J ends lost 6 bases and 0 bases, in that order; junction bases with no gene match: 8. This CDR3 has 16 residues.